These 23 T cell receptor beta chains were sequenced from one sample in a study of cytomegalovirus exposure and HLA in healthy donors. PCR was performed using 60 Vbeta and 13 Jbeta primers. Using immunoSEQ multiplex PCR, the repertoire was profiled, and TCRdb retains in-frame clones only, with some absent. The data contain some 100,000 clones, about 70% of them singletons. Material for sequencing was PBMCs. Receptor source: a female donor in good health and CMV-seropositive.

The CDR3 sequence: CASSFRGSYEQYF. In nucleotides, the CDR3 is TGTGCCAGCAGCTTCCGGGGTTCCTACGAGCAGTACTTC. V is TRBV7-9 and J is TRBJ2-7, with D possibly matching TRBD2 (5 bases). With 3 bases removed from V and 1 base from J, the gap between germline ends came to 7 bases. The germline V gene encodes CDR1 SEHNR and CDR2 FQNEAQ (reference sequence). The CDR3 runs 13 residues.

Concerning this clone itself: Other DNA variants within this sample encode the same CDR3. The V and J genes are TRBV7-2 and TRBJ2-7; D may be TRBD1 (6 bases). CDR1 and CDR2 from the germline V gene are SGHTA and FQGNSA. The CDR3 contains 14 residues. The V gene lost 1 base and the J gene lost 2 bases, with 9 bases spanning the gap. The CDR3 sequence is CASSLGTVTYEQYF. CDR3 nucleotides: TGTGCCAGCAGCTTAGGGACAGTAACCTACGAGCAGTACTTC.

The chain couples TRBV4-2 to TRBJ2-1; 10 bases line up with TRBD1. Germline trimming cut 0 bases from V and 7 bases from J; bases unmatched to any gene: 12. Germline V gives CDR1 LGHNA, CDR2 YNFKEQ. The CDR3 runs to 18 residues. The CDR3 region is CASSQDRRQGALGNEQFF. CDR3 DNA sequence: TGTGCCAGCAGCCAAGATCGGAGACAGGGGGCTTTAGGAAATGAGCAGTTCTTC.

The CDR3 DNA reads as TGCAGCGCCGGCGCGGCTGTGCCTAATGAAAAACTGTTTTTT. It translates to CSAGAAVPNEKLFF. The chain employs TRBV29-1 and TRBJ1-4; D gene uncertain. The germline V gene encodes CDR1 SQVTM and CDR2 ANQGSEA. Trimming left V 7 bases short and J 3 bases short, with 15 bases between. The CDR3 contains 14 residues.

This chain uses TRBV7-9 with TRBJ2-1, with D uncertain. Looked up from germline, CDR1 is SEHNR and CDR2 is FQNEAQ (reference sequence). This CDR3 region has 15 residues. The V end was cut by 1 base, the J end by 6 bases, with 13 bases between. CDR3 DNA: TGTGCCAGCAGCTTAGGAGCGATAGAACCCAATGAGCAGTTCTTC. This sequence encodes CASSLGAIEPNEQFF.

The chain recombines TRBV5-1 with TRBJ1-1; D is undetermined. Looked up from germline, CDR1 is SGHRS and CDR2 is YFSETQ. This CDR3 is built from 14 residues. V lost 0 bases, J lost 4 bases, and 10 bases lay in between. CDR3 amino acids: CASSLGARGTEAFF. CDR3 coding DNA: TGCGCCAGCAGCTTGGGGGCGCGGGGCACTGAAGCTTTCTTT.

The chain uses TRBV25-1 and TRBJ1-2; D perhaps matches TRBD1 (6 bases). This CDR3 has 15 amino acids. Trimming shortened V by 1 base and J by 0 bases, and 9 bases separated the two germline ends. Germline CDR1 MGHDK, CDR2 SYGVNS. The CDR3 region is CASSESRGTNYGYTF. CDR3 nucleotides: TGTGCCAGCAGTGAATCCAGGGGTACTAACTATGGCTACACCTTC.

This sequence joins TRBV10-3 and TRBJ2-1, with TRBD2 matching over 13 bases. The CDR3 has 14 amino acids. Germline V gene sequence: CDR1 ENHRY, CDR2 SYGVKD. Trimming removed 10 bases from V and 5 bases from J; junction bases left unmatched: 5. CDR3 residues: CASGTSGTDNEQFF. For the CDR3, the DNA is TGTGCCAGCGGGACTAGCGGGACCGACAATGAGCAGTTCTTC.

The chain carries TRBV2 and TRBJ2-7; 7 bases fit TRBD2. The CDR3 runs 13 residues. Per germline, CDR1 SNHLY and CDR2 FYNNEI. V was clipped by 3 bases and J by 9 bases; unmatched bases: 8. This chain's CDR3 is CASSDGRELAQYF. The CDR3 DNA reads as TGTGCCAGCAGTGACGGGCGGGAGTTGGCGCAGTACTTC.

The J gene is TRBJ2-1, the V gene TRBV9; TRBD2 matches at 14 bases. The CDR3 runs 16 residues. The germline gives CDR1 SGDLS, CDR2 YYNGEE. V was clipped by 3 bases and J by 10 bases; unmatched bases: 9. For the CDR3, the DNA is TGTGCCAGCAGCGCCAGACTAGCGGGGGGGCGTCGGGAGCAGTTCTTC. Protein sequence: CASSARLAGGRREQFF.

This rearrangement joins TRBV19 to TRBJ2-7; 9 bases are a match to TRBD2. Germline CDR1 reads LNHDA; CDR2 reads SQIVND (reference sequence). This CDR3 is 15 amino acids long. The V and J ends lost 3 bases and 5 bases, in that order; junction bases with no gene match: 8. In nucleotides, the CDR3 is TGTGCCAGTAGTATTAGCGGGAGTGGACCTCACGAGCAGTACTTC. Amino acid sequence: CASSISGSGPHEQYF. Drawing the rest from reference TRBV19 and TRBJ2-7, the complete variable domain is DGGITQSPKYLFRKEGQNVTLSCEQNLNHDAMYWYRQDPGQGLRLIYYSQIVNDFQKGDIAEGYSVSREKKESFPLTVTSAQKNPTAFYLCASSISGSGPHEQYFGPGTRLTVT.

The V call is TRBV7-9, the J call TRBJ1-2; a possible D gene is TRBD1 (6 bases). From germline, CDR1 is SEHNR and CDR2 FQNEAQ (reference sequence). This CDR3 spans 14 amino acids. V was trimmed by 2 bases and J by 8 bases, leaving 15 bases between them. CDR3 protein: CASSLSGTSRGYTF. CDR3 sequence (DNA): TGTGCCAGCAGCTTATCCGGGACATCGAGGGGCTACACCTTC.

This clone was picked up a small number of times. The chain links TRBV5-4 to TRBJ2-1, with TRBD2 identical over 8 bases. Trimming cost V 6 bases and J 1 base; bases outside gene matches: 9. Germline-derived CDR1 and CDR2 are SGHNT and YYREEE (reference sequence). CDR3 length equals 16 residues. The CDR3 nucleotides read TGTGCCAGCACCTCTAACAGCGGGAGATCCTACAATGAGCAGTTCTTC. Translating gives CASTSNSGRSYNEQFF.

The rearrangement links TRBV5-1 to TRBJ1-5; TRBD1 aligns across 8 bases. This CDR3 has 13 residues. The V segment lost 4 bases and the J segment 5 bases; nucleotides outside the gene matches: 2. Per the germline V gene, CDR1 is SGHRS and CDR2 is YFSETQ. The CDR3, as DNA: TGCGCCAGCAGCCTGGACAGGGATCAGCCCCAGCATTTT. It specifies CASSLDRDQPQHF.

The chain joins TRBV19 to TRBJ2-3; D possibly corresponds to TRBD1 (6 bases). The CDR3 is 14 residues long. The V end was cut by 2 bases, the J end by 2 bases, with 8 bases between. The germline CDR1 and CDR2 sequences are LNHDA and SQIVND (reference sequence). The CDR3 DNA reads TGTGCCAGTAGTATACCAGGGGCCACAGATACGCAGTATTTT. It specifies CASSIPGATDTQYF. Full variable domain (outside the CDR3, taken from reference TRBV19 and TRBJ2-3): DGGITQSPKYLFRKEGQNVTLSCEQNLNHDAMYWYRQDPGQGLRLIYYSQIVNDFQKGDIAEGYSVSREKKESFPLTVTSAQKNPTAFYLCASSIPGATDTQYFGPGTRLTVL.

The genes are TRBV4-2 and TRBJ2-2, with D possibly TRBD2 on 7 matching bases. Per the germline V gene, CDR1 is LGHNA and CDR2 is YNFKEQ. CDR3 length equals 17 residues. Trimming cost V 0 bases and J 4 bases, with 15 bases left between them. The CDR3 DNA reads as TGTGCCAGCAGCCAAGATCTTCCGGGGGGCCGCACCGGGGAGCTGTTTTTT. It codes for CASSQDLPGGRTGELFF.

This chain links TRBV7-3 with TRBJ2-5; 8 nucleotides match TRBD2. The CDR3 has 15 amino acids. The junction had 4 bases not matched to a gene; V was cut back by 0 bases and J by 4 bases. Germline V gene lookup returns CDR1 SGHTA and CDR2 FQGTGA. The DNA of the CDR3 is TGTGCCAGCAGCTTAACGAGCGGGAGAGGAGAGACCCAGTACTTC. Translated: CASSLTSGRGETQYF.

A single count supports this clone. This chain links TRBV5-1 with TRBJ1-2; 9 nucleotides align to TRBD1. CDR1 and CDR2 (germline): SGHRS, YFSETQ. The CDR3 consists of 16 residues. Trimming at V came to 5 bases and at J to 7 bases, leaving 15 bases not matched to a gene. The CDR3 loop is CASRSGTGYPLRGYTF. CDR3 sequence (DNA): TGCGCCAGCAGGTCCGGGACAGGGTACCCGCTTCGTGGCTACACCTTC.

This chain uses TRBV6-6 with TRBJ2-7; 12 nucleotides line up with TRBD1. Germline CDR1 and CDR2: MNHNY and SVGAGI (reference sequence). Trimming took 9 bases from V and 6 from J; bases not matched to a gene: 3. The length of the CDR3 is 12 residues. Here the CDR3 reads CASSGQGAEQYF. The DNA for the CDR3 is TGTGCCAGTTCGGGACAGGGGGCCGAGCAGTACTTC.

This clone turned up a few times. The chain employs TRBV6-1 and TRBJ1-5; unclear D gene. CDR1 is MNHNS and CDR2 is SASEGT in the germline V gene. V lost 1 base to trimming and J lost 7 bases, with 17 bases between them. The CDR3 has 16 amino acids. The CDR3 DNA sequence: TGTGCCAGCAGTGAAGGAGCGCACTCCACTAGCCAGCCCCAGCATTTT. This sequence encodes CASSEGAHSTSQPQHF.

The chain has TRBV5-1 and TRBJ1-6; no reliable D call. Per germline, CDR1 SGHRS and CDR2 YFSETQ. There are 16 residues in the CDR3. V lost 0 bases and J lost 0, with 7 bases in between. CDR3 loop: CASSLVGSSYNSPLHF. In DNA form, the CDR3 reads TGCGCCAGCAGCTTGGTTGGGAGCTCCTATAATTCACCCCTCCACTTT.

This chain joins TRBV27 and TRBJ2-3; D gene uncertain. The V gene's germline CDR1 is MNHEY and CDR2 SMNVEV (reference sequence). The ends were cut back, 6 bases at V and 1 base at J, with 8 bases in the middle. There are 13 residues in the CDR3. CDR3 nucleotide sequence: TGTGCCAGCAGGAAAACGGGCACAGATACGCAGTATTTT. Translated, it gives CASRKTGTDTQYF.

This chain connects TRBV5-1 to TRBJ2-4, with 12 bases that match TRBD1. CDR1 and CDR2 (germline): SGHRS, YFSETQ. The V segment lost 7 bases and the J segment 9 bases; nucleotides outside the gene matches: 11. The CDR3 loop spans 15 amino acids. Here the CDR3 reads CASGPGTGGLSIQYF. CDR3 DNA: TGCGCCAGCGGACCCGGGACAGGGGGCTTAAGCATTCAGTACTTC.